Following are 27 T cell receptor beta chains from one sample sequenced in a study of cytomegalovirus exposure and HLA in healthy donors. Researchers ran the PCR with 60 Vbeta and 13 Jbeta primers. Clones were sequenced by immunoSEQ multiplex PCR, and TCRdb holds only the in-frame ones, with some missing. The sample yields 100,000 to 150,000 clones, around three quarters seen once. Sequenced input: PBMCs. All receptors come from a male donor in good health and CMV-seropositive.

V is TRBV6-6 and J is TRBJ1-5, with TRBD1 matching over 7 bases. The junction had 12 bases not matched to a gene; V was cut back by 6 bases and J by 4 bases. Looked up from germline, CDR1 is MNHNY and CDR2 is SVGAGI (reference sequence). This CDR3 is 16 amino acids long. DNA of the CDR3: TGTGCCAGCAGAGCTGACGGAGGGACAGATAATCAGCCCCAGCATTTT. It codes for CASRADGGTDNQPQHF.

V usage is TRBV21-1 and J usage is TRBJ2-7; no check of the table's D call, TRBD2, against the DNA was made. TRBV21-1 is assigned pseudogene status. The CDR3 spans 14 residues. CDR3 region: CATKTSGNTYEQYF. CDR3 sequence (DNA): TGTGCCACCAAGACTAGCGGGAACACCTACGAGCAGTACTTC.

The rearrangement uses TRBV2 and TRBJ1-5; D is possibly TRBD1 (5 bases). Germline CDR1 and CDR2: SNHLY and FYNNEI. This CDR3 region has 15 residues. The V end was cut by 2 bases, the J end by 5 bases, with 13 bases between. CDR3 sequence (DNA): TGTGCCAGCAGTGAAACGACAGCAGCTTATCAGCCCCAGCATTTT. Translation gives CASSETTAAYQPQHF.

The CDR3 DNA is TGTGCCAGCAGTGAAGCGGAAGGGGGCGTAGATACGCAGTATTTT. Translation: CASSEAEGGVDTQYF. The chain carries TRBV6-1 and TRBJ2-3, with TRBD1 matching 7 bases. Germline V lookup: CDR1 MNHNS, CDR2 SASEGT. V lost 0 bases and J lost 5; bases outside the gene matches: 5. This CDR3 contains 15 residues.

V usage is TRBV5-6 and J usage is TRBJ1-4; no reliable D call. Trimming removed 1 base from V and 5 bases from J, with 3 bases in between. The germline gives CDR1 SGHDT, CDR2 YYEEEE. This CDR3 is 12 amino acids long. CDR3 region: CASSLRNEKLFF. The CDR3 DNA is TGTGCCAGCAGCTTGCGGAATGAAAAACTGTTTTTT.

The genes are TRBV13 and TRBJ2-7; no clear D. The CDR3 extends over 15 amino acids. V lost 1 base, J lost 6 bases, and 16 bases lay in between. Germline lookup yields CDR1 PRHDT and CDR2 FYEKMQ (reference sequence). CDR3 nucleotide sequence: TGTGCCAGCAGCTTAGAAGTAGATGCGCAAGCCGAGCAGTACTTC. Its protein is CASSLEVDAQAEQYF.

The chain combines TRBV20-1 with TRBJ2-7, with D maybe TRBD2 (5 bases). Germline values: CDR1 DFQATT, CDR2 SNEGSKA (reference sequence). Trimming took 3 bases from V and 3 from J, leaving 6 bases between them. The CDR3 spans 11 residues. This CDR3 reads CSAREDYEQYF. CDR3 nucleotide sequence: TGCAGTGCTAGGGAGGACTACGAGCAGTACTTC.

The V call is TRBV18, the J call TRBJ2-3, with a weak D call TRBD1 (5 bases). Germline CDR1 KGHSH, CDR2 LQKENI. The V end was cut by 0 bases, the J end by 5 bases, with 9 bases between. CDR3 length: 14 amino acids. The CDR3 here is CASSPPGLLDTQYF. The CDR3 DNA reads as TGTGCCAGCTCACCACCGGGGCTACTAGATACGCAGTATTTT.

The V and J genes are TRBV27 and TRBJ2-7; a possible D gene is TRBD2 (6 bases). CDR3 length: 14 amino acids. Germline V gene lookup returns CDR1 MNHEY and CDR2 SMNVEV (reference sequence). The ends were cut back, 5 bases at V and 6 bases at J, with 17 bases in the middle. In DNA form, the CDR3 reads TGTGCCAGCAGTCTGAGGGAGGATTCGACCGAGCAGTACTTC. Encoded protein: CASSLREDSTEQYF.

The rearrangement links TRBV19 to TRBJ2-3; 8 bases agree with TRBD1. This CDR3 has 16 residues. The germline CDR1 and CDR2 sequences are LNHDA and SQIVND (reference sequence). After removal of 5 bases from V and 2 bases from J, the junction contained 9 bases not matched to a gene. The CDR3 spells CASSLTRDRNTDTQYF. The CDR3 nucleotides read TGTGCCAGTAGTTTAACCCGGGACAGGAACACAGATACGCAGTATTTT.

V and J are TRBV7-2 and TRBJ1-5; 7 bases fit TRBD1. The V gene's germline CDR1 is SGHTA and CDR2 FQGNSA. Trimming removed 2 bases from V and 3 bases from J; junction bases left unmatched: 4. CDR3 length equals 15 residues. Here the CDR3 reads CASSLSRGPNQPQHF. CDR3 nucleotide sequence: TGTGCCAGCAGCTTAAGTAGGGGGCCCAATCAGCCCCAGCATTTT. The complete variable domain, with remaining parts taken from reference TRBV7-2 and TRBJ1-5, reads GAGVSQSPSNKVTEKGKDVELRCDPISGHTALYWYRQSLGQGLEFLIYFQGNSAPDKSGLPSDRFSAERTGGSVSTLTIQRTQQEDSAVYLCASSLSRGPNQPQHFGDGTRLSIL.

V is TRBV6-4 and J is TRBJ2-2, with 9 bases fitting TRBD1. With V trimmed by 0 bases and J by 7 bases, 6 bases remained unmatched. CDR1 is MRHNA and CDR2 is SNTAGT in the germline V gene. The length of the CDR3 is 16 residues. The CDR3 is CASSDSGDREHGELFF. In nucleotides, the CDR3 is TGTGCCAGCAGTGACTCGGGGGACAGGGAGCACGGGGAGCTGTTTTTT.

CDR3 loop: CASSMWTGGHLVRTEAFF. CDR3 DNA: TGTGCCAGTAGTATGTGGACAGGGGGGCATCTAGTACGGACTGAAGCTTTCTTT. The chain has TRBV19 and TRBJ1-1; 10 bases agree with TRBD1. Germline CDR1 and CDR2: LNHDA and SQIVND (reference sequence). The ends lost 3 bases at V and 5 bases at J; junction bases unmatched: 15. CDR3 length equals 18 residues.

This chain joins TRBV28 and TRBJ1-2, with 9 bases aligning to TRBD1. This CDR3 has 14 amino acids. Per the germline V gene, CDR1 is MDHEN and CDR2 is SYDVKM. Trimming cost V 5 bases and J 4 bases; bases outside gene matches: 5. The CDR3 DNA reads as TGTGCCAGCAGTCCCGGACAGGGGCGCTATGGCTACACCTTC. Protein sequence: CASSPGQGRYGYTF.

J is TRBJ2-3 and V is TRBV9; 9 bases match TRBD2. The CDR3 is 17 amino acids. Germline V gives CDR1 SGDLS, CDR2 YYNGEE. Germline trimming cut 2 bases from V and 2 bases from J; bases unmatched to any gene: 9. This chain's CDR3 is CASSVSTSGTDTDTQYF. The DNA for the CDR3 is TGTGCCAGCAGCGTTTCGACTAGCGGAACCGACACAGATACGCAGTATTTT.

This clone appeared once. The chain couples TRBV19 to TRBJ2-7; 7 bases align to TRBD1. The CDR3 spans 16 residues. Trimming at V came to 3 bases and at J to 5 bases, leaving 13 bases not matched to a gene. CDR1 LNHDA and CDR2 SQIVND come from the germline V gene (reference sequence). The CDR3 DNA sequence: TGTGCCAGTAGTATCTTACCGGGACAGATGATGGACGAGCAGTACTTC. It codes for CASSILPGQMMDEQYF. Together with reference TRBV19 and TRBJ2-7, the CDR3 gives the full variable domain: DGGITQSPKYLFRKEGQNVTLSCEQNLNHDAMYWYRQDPGQGLRLIYYSQIVNDFQKGDIAEGYSVSREKKESFPLTVTSAQKNPTAFYLCASSILPGQMMDEQYFGPGTRLTVT.

This clone was observed a few times. The chain carries TRBV5-4 and TRBJ1-1; unclear D gene. The CDR3 extends over 13 amino acids. V was trimmed by 4 bases and J by 5 bases, leaving 12 bases between them. Germline lookup yields CDR1 SGHNT and CDR2 YYREEE (reference sequence). The CDR3 spells CASSPERETEAFF. The DNA for the CDR3 is TGTGCCAGCAGCCCGGAGAGAGAAACTGAAGCTTTCTTT.

This CDR3 reads CAWTASGGRGIGETQYF. CDR3 coding DNA: TGTGCCTGGACCGCTAGCGGGGGACGGGGGATAGGAGAGACCCAGTACTTC. The V call is TRBV30, the J call TRBJ2-5, with TRBD2 matching 10 bases. Unmatched junction bases numbered 15, after V lost 4 bases and J lost 4 bases. Germline V gene data show CDR1 as GTSNPN and CDR2 as SVGIG (reference sequence). The CDR3 length is 17 residues.

Remarks on this clone: The junction departs from the called germline gene at one end, perhaps through a read error. This chain links TRBV27 with TRBJ2-2; 12 bases line up with TRBD2. The germline V gene has CDR1 MNHEY and CDR2 SMNVEV (reference sequence). The length of the CDR3 is 18 residues. CDR3 sequence reads: CASSLLWTSGTNAGELFF. As DNA, the CDR3 is TGTGCCAGCAGTTTACTCTGGACTAGCGGGACGAACGCCGGGGAGCTGTTTTTT.

This chain uses TRBV6-5 with TRBJ1-1; D remains unclear. V lost 5 bases, J lost 4 bases, and 11 bases lay in between. Per germline, CDR1 MNHEY and CDR2 SVGAGI. The length of the CDR3 is 13 residues. The CDR3 DNA is TGTGCCAGCAGTCAGCTTAGGAGCACTGAAGCTTTCTTT. Encoded protein: CASSQLRSTEAFF.

In nucleotides, the CDR3 is TGTGCCAGTAGTCCGTCCGGGACTAGCGGTGCAGAGACCCAGTACTTC. This encodes CASSPSGTSGAETQYF. This rearrangement joins TRBV19 to TRBJ2-5; 11 bases map to TRBD2. After removal of 5 bases from V and 4 bases from J, the junction contained 9 bases not matched to a gene. There are 16 residues in the CDR3. Germline CDR1 and CDR2: LNHDA and SQIVND (reference sequence).

The V gene is TRBV30, the J gene TRBJ1-6; TRBD1 is a possible D gene (6 bases). This CDR3 contains 14 residues. Trimming pared 0 bases from V and 4 bases from J, leaving 7 bases between. CDR1 and CDR2 from the germline V gene are GTSNPN and SVGIG (reference sequence). DNA for the CDR3: TGTGCCTGGAGTGTAGGACAGTATAATTCACCCCTCCACTTT. As protein: CAWSVGQYNSPLHF.

To note about this clone: A read error may produce the germline difference seen at one junction end. The chain uses TRBV20-1 and TRBJ1-2; D gene unclear. The CDR3 sequence is 11 residues long. Germline CDR1 and CDR2: DFQATT and SNEGSKA (reference sequence). CDR3 loop: CSARDRGNNHF. CDR3 nucleotides: TGCAGTGCTAGAGATCGAGGGAACAACCACTTC.

There are a few counts of this clone. The CDR3 nucleotides are TGTGCCAGCAGCGTAGCTCAGCGCGGGGGCAACCAAGAGACCCAGTACTTC. It codes for CASSVAQRGGNQETQYF. J is TRBJ2-5 and V is TRBV9; perhaps TRBD2 as D (7 bases). Trimming removed 0 bases from V and 0 bases from J, with 15 bases in between. Germline CDR1 reads SGDLS; CDR2 reads YYNGEE. This CDR3 contains 17 residues. Based on the CDR3 plus reference TRBV9 and TRBJ2-5, the full variable domain is DSGVTQTPKHLITATGQRVTLRCSPRSGDLSVYWYQQSLDQGLQFLIQYYNGEERAKGNILERFSAQQFPDLHSELNLSSLELGDSALYFCASSVAQRGGNQETQYFGPGTRLLVL.

V gene TRBV28 combines with J gene TRBJ2-3, with D possibly being TRBD2 (6 bases). From germline, CDR1 is MDHEN and CDR2 SYDVKM. This CDR3 has 13 residues. Trimming left V 2 bases short and J 7 bases short, with 10 bases between. CDR3 nucleotide sequence: TGTGCCAGCAGTTTAAGGGAGGTGAATACGCAGTATTTT. Amino acid sequence: CASSLREVNTQYF. Full variable domain (remainder filled in from reference TRBV28 and TRBJ2-3): DVKVTQSSRYLVKRTGEKVFLECVQDMDHENMFWYRQDPGLGLRLIYFSYDVKMKEKGDIPEGYSVSREKKERFSLILESASTNQTSMYLCASSLREVNTQYFGPGTRLTVL.

The chain employs TRBV18 and TRBJ2-1, with 8 positions matching TRBD2. V shed 0 bases, J shed 9 bases, and the junction held 10 bases outside the gene matches. Per the germline V gene, CDR1 is KGHSH and CDR2 is LQKENI. CDR3 length: 16 amino acids. The DNA of the CDR3 is TGTGCCAGCTCACCACCGGCGGGGGGCTCGAGTGGTGAGCAGTTCTTC. Residues: CASSPPAGGSSGEQFF. Variable domain in full (rest from reference TRBV18 and TRBJ2-1): NAGVMQNPRHLVRRRGQEARLRCSPMKGHSHVYWYRQLPEEGLKFMVYLQKENIIDESGMPKERFSAEFPKEGPSILRIQQVVRGDSAAYFCASSPPAGGSSGEQFFGPGTRLTVL.

V and J are TRBV5-1 and TRBJ1-2; TRBD1 matches at 10 bases. J was trimmed by 3 bases and V by 4 bases; bases with no gene match: 9. The CDR3 is made up of 16 amino acids. Germline V gene data show CDR1 as SGHRS and CDR2 as YFSETQ. CDR3: CASSKGAGTGDYGYTF. The CDR3 DNA follows: TGCGCCAGCAGCAAAGGAGCGGGGACAGGGGACTATGGCTACACCTTC.